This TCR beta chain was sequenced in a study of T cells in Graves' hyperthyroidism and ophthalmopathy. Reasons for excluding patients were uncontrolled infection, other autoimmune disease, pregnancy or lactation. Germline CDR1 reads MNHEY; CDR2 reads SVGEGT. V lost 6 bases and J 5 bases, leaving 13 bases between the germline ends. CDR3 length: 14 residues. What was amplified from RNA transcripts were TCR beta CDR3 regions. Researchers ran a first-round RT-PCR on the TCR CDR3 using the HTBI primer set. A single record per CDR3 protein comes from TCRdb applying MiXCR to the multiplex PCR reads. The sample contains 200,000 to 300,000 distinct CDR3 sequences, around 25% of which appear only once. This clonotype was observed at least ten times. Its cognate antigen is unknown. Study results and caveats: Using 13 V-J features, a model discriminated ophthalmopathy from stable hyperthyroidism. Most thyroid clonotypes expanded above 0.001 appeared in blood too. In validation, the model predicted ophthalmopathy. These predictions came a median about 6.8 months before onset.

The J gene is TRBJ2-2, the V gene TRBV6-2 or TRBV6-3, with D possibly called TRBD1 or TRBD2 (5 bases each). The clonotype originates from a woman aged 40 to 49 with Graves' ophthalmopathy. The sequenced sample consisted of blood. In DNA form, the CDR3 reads TGTGCCAGCAGACCATGGGGGTCTACCGGGGAGCTGTTTTTT. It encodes CASRPWGSTGELFF.